This T cell receptor (beta chain) was retrieved from a study of blood T cells in healthy people across ages (dated by TCRdb to about 2015). Background for the entire study: In model experiments, template switching captured roughly one uniquely barcoded TCR beta cDNA molecule for every two T cells. Using deep sequencing normalized with unique cDNA molecular identifiers, the study measured how TCR beta repertoire diversity changes with age. The donors were divided into four age groups: young (average approximately 16 years), middle-aged (approximately 42), aged (approximately 62) and long-lived (about 90). To avoid experimental bias, donors of different ages were spread randomly across the sequencing lanes. For two donors (one aged 18 to 30 and one aged 80 or older), the study analyzed two additional independent replicas of 1 million unique cDNA reads from the same blood draw.

Libraries were built with 5' RACE. Sequencing took place on an Illumina HiSeq 2500. The second PCR ran for roughly 6 to 11 cycles and used a J-beta primer mix along with a sample-barcoded 5' primer. A unique molecular identifier was introduced onto each TCR beta cDNA molecule by a template-switch 5' adaptor carrying 12 random nucleotides. Each sample yielded at least 3 million CDR3-containing paired-end reads. All of the RNA was converted into first-strand cDNA using the Mint cDNA synthesis kit, with a TRBC-specific oligonucleotide serving as the primer. Following uracil-DNA glycosylase treatment, a first 18-cycle PCR with universal primers M1SS and BC2_uni_R was performed on all cDNA. As for the authors' bioinformatics: For normalization, 1 million high-quality reads were randomly selected from each sample, with every read carrying a distinct molecular identifier. Reads sharing molecular identifiers were discarded rather than binned into consensus sequences. MiTCR, with a Q25 quality threshold and the strictest error-elimination algorithm, was used for CDR3 identification, clonotype clustering and error correction. A nonparametric unseen species model using Euler transformation provided a lower-bound estimate of total TCR beta diversity. Starting from the raw public reads, TCRdb applied fastp trimming at Q25, assembled clones with MiXCR and retained in-frame beta chains. Every entry covers one CDR3 protein and lists the most common genes and DNA from its rows. TCRdb, not the original authors, processed these V and J calls. The sample table lists hundreds of thousands of distinct CDR3 sequences, roughly 50% of them with a count of one. Clones ranked in the top ten supply 25% to 30% of the sample.

Overall results and qualifications from the work: Estimates of total diversity based on one million sequenced T cells were considered lower bounds and underestimates. Because donor CMV infection status was unknown, age-related changes in expanded clonotypes were potentially confounded. Observed TCR beta diversity per million T cells fell roughly linearly with age, and a significant reduction was already apparent by age roughly 41. Conclusive comparison of naive and antigen-experienced compartments was prevented by the profiling of bulk unsorted PBMCs. Compared with the aged group, the long-lived group had more naive CD4+ T cells, fewer expanded clones and increased TCR diversity, a pattern suggesting age selection. Observed TCR beta diversity correlated strongly with the percentage of naive T cells measured by flow cytometry.

As for this clonotype: Its antigen is still unknown. No much larger clonotype is one base removed from it; base qualities were not supplied.

The CDR3, cysteine through phenylalanine, is 13 amino acids long. The entry retains the CDR3 DNA only, 39 bases that are in frame from base 1. CDR1 is given as MNHEY and CDR2 as SVGAGI, both from the germline V gene. V and J are truncated by 6 bases and 2 bases respectively, leaving an intervening sequence of 9 bases. The donors were around 39 Caucasian individuals from Russia, aged roughly 6 to 90 years, who were systemically healthy. Around 9.8 milliliters of peripheral blood were collected from each donor into EDTA-treated Vacutainer tubes. Ficoll-Paque density-gradient centrifugation was used to isolate PBMCs, with at least 6 million per sample. Trizol reagent was used to extract total RNA from the PBMCs, yielding at least 5 micrograms per sample. For every donor, flow cytometry on a PBMC aliquot measured the percentage of naive CD45RAhigh/CD27high T cells.

The chain was built from TRBV6-5 and TRBJ2-3, with the D gene too uncertain to name. Sequencing was carried out using blood. The clonotype comes from a man in his forties in good health. This receptor has the CDR3 CASRHRPTDTQYF. The sequence in DNA is TGTGCCAGCAGACATCGACCCACAGATACGCAGTATTTT.